Below, 8 T cell receptor beta chains from the same sample are listed, as sequenced in a study of T cells in Graves' hyperthyroidism and ophthalmopathy. RNA transcripts provided the source from which TCR beta CDR3 regions were amplified. In the first-round RT-PCR of the TCR CDR3, the HTBI primer set was used. TCRdb independently ran MiXCR on the multiplex PCR reads; one entry per CDR3 protein. The sample contains around 520,000 distinct CDR3 sequences, approximately 15% of which appear only once. Input material: blood. All receptors come from a woman in her 40s with Graves' hyperthyroidism.

This clonotype was observed at least ten times. The chain combines TRBV11-2 with TRBJ2-7, with TRBD1 matching 8 bases. Germline CDR1 and CDR2: SGHAT and FQNNGV. After removal of 5 bases from V and 7 bases from J, the junction contained 7 bases not matched to a gene. CDR3 length: 13 amino acids. CDR3 in amino acids: CASSTGQGGEQYF. The CDR3 nucleotides read TGTGCCAGCAGCACAGGACAGGGCGGTGAGCAGTACTTC. Full variable domain (rest looked up from reference TRBV11-2 and TRBJ2-7): EAGVAQSPRYKIIEKRQSVAFWCNPISGHATLYWYQQILGQGPKLLIQFQNNGVVDDSQLPKDRFSAERLKGVDSTLKIQPAKLEDSAVYLCASSTGQGGEQYFGPGTRLTVT.

Ten or more counts support this clonotype. The rearrangement joins TRBV11-2 to TRBJ1-1; D is uncertain. Trimming left V 0 bases short and J 0 bases short, with 8 bases between. Germline CDR1 is SGHAT and CDR2 is FQNNGV. This CDR3 spans 15 amino acids. The DNA for the CDR3 is TGTGCCAGCAGCTTAGATCAACTAGTGAACACTGAAGCTTTCTTT. Its translation is CASSLDQLVNTEAFF.

This clonotype was counted ten times or more. An end of the junction does not agree with germline; a read error may underlie this. This sequence joins TRBV7-2 and TRBJ2-7; tentatively, D is TRBD1 (6 bases). The CDR3 consists of 13 residues. From germline, CDR1 is SGHTA and CDR2 FQGNSA. The CDR3 DNA reads as TGTGCCAACAGCTTAGGCCCGCAGGGGGAGCAGTACTTC. Its translation: CANSLGPQGEQYF.

This clonotype was recorded a few times. A clone one base away is much larger, so this may be a read error. The chain joins TRBV2 to TRBJ1-1, with D possibly being TRBD1 (5 bases). Looked up from germline, CDR1 is SNHLY and CDR2 is FYNNEI. This CDR3 contains 16 residues. Trimming removed 0 bases from V and 7 bases from J, with 18 bases in between. CDR3 region: CASSEANSTEKLEAFF. The CDR3, as DNA: TGTGCCAGCAGTGAAGCCAACTCGACAGAGAAACTTGAAGCTTTCTTT.

The rearrangement joins TRBV5-4 to TRBJ2-3, with TRBD2 matching 10 bases. CDR1 is SGHNT and CDR2 is YYREEE in the germline V gene (reference sequence). With V trimmed by 0 bases and J by 1 base, 5 bases remained unmatched. The CDR3 loop spans 17 amino acids. CDR3 sequence reads: CASSLVGLAGGTDTQYF. CDR3 DNA: TGTGCCAGCAGCTTGGTAGGGCTAGCGGGGGGCACAGATACGCAGTATTTT. Based on the CDR3 plus reference TRBV5-4 and TRBJ2-3, the full variable domain is ETGVTQSPTHLIKTRGQQVTLRCSSQSGHNTVSWYQQALGQGPQFIFQYYREEENGRGNFPPRFSGLQFPNYSSELNVNALELDDSALYLCASSLVGLAGGTDTQYFGPGTRLTVL.

This clonotype was found many times. This CDR3 is CASSPGQVEGEQYF. The CDR3, as DNA: TGTGCCAGCTCACCAGGTCAGGTTGAAGGCGAGCAGTACTTC. The J gene is TRBJ2-7, the V gene TRBV18, with D uncertain. The V gene lost 2 bases and the J gene lost 6 bases, with 14 bases spanning the gap. The CDR3 extends over 14 amino acids. Germline values: CDR1 KGHSH, CDR2 LQKENI.

Ten or more counts support this clonotype. This chain links TRBV6-1 with TRBJ1-3; tentative D call: TRBD1 (5 bases). CDR1 and CDR2 (germline): MNHNS, SASEGT. Between the trimmed V and J ends, which lost 7 bases and 8 bases, there was a span of 18 bases. There are 14 residues in the CDR3. The CDR3 DNA reads TGTGCCAGCATGGTAAACAGGAAAGGTGACACCATATATTTT. This translates into CASMVNRKGDTIYF.

This rearrangement joins TRBV28 to TRBJ2-3; D gene ambiguous. The V gene lost 7 bases and the J gene lost 13 bases, with 24 bases spanning the gap. The CDR3 spans 14 residues. Germline assignment: CDR1 MDHEN and CDR2 SYDVKM. The CDR3 bases are TGTGCCAGCACAGGCCACATTGATTATTCTAGGGAGTATTTT. This sequence encodes CASTGHIDYSREYF.